A selection of T cell receptor beta chains follows, all from one sample in a study of cytomegalovirus exposure and HLA in healthy donors. This table comes from immunoSEQ multiplex PCR, and its TCRdb copy is limited to in-frame clones, with some not included. The sample includes over 250,000 clones, approximately 70% seen only once; the top ten take over 2%. Material for sequencing was PBMCs. The receptors derive from a female donor in good health and CMV-seronegative. CDR3s include the opening cysteine and the closing phenylalanine or tryptophan. A D gene is named only where the DNA matches it firmly.

v_gene: TRBV2
d_gene: -
j_gene: TRBJ1-1
CDR3aa: CASRAREGNTEAFF

v_gene: TRBV11-3
d_gene: TRBD1
j_gene: TRBJ2-4
CDR3aa: CASSLTTRPGGAKNIQYF

v_gene: TRBV11-2
d_gene: -
j_gene: TRBJ2-7
CDR3aa: CASSSHTGDQPYEQYF

v_gene: TRBV9
d_gene: TRBD2
j_gene: TRBJ2-5
CDR3aa: CASSVGGSGSETQYF

v_gene: TRBV6-1
d_gene: TRBD1
j_gene: TRBJ1-1
CDR3aa: CASSQTGARTEAFF

v_gene: TRBV28
d_gene: TRBD2
j_gene: TRBJ2-3
CDR3aa: CASGTSGKFLADTQYF

v_gene: TRBV11-3
d_gene: TRBD2
j_gene: TRBJ2-7
CDR3aa: CASSLVLAGGHNEQYF

v_gene: TRBV5-4
d_gene: -
j_gene: TRBJ2-3
CDR3aa: CASSSGLSTDTQYF

v_gene: TRBV10-3
d_gene: TRBD1
j_gene: TRBJ1-5
CDR3aa: CAIQGESNQPQHF

v_gene: TRBV5-4
d_gene: TRBD2
j_gene: TRBJ2-3
CDR3aa: CASSFLVAGVSDTQYF

v_gene: TRBV12-5
d_gene: TRBD2
j_gene: TRBJ2-1
CDR3aa: CASGLVIASGPNEQFF

v_gene: TRBV5-4
d_gene: -
j_gene: TRBJ1-2
CDR3aa: CASSPWGDVGGYTF

v_gene: TRBV19
d_gene: -
j_gene: TRBJ2-7
CDR3aa: CASSIRGPASSYEQYF

v_gene: TRBV10-1
d_gene: TRBD1
j_gene: TRBJ2-7
CDR3aa: CASTPGQGAYEQYF